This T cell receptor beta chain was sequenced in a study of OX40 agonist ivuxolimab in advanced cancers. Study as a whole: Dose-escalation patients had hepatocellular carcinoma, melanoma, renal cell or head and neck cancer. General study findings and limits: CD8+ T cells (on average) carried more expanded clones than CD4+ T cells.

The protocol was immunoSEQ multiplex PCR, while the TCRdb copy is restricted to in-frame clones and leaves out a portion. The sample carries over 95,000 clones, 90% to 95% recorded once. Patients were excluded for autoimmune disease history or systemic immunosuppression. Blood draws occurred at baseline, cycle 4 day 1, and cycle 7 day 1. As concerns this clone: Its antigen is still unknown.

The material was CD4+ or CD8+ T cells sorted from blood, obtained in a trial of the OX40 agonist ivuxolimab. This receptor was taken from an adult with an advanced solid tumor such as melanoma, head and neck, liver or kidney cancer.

In nucleotides, the CDR3 is TGTGCCAGCAGTTTCCCAGCGGGAGTCGGTGAGACCCAGTACTTC. Protein product: CASSFPAGVGETQYF. This chain uses TRBV28 with TRBJ2-5, with 8 bases that match TRBD2. Germline V gene data show CDR1 as MDHEN and CDR2 as SYDVKM. The CDR3 extends over 15 amino acids. V trimming: 3 bases; J trimming: 5 bases; junction bases outside the gene matches: 8.